A single sample is the source of the 22 T cell receptor beta chains below, sequenced in a study of blood T cell repertoires in COVID-19. Produced via immunoSEQ multiplex PCR; TCRdb's table is partial and in-frame only. The sample includes about 160,000 clones, 87% seen only once; the top ten take 10% to 13%. Sequencing was performed on peripheral blood. These receptors all stem from a woman in her seventies with COVID-19, enrolled during active disease.

This chain's CDR3 is CASSLGDWREPQHF. DNA for the CDR3: TGCGCCAGCAGCTTGGGCGATTGGAGGGAGCCCCAGCATTTT. The V and J genes are TRBV5-1 and TRBJ1-5, with D unresolved. Between the trimmed V and J ends, which lost 0 bases and 8 bases, there was a span of 12 bases. Germline assignment: CDR1 SGHRS and CDR2 YFSETQ. This CDR3 is 14 amino acids long.

The V and J genes are TRBV5-8 and TRBJ2-1, with a weak D call TRBD1 (6 bases). CDR1 and CDR2 from the germline V gene are SGHTS and YDEGEE. The CDR3 is made up of 17 amino acids. Trimming took off 0 bases at V and 9 bases at J, with 22 bases between the two ends. The CDR3 DNA reads as TGTGCCAGCAGCTTGGACCTCGGACAGTCGTCCTTTATTGAGCAGTTCTTC. This encodes CASSLDLGQSSFIEQFF.

This rearrangement joins TRBV27 to TRBJ1-5; TRBD1 might be the D (5 bases). The length of the CDR3 is 14 residues. The V gene lost 5 bases and the J gene lost 3 bases, with 11 bases spanning the gap. Germline V gene sequence: CDR1 MNHEY, CDR2 SMNVEV (reference sequence). CDR3 region: CASSNQGNNQPQHF. CDR3 DNA sequence: TGTGCCAGCAGTAATCAGGGTAACAATCAGCCCCAGCATTTT.

The chain carries TRBV5-1 and TRBJ2-1; 8 nucleotides line up with TRBD1. V shed 6 bases, J shed 9 bases, and the junction held 11 bases outside the gene matches. CDR1 SGHRS and CDR2 YFSETQ come from the germline V gene. The CDR3 runs to 14 residues. The CDR3: CASKTQTGDGEQFF. The CDR3 bases are TGCGCCAGCAAGACCCAGACAGGGGACGGTGAGCAGTTCTTC. Complete variable domain (other parts from reference TRBV5-1 and TRBJ2-1): KAGVTQTPRYLIKTRGQQVTLSCSPISGHRSVSWYQQTPGQGLQFLFEYFSETQRNKGNFPGRFSGRQFSNSRSEMNVSTLELGDSALYLCASKTQTGDGEQFFGPGTRLTVL.

This clone is a singleton in its sample. The V and J genes are TRBV27 and TRBJ2-3; 7 nucleotides align to TRBD2. Looked up from germline, CDR1 is MNHEY and CDR2 is SMNVEV (reference sequence). Germline trimming cut 2 bases from V and 1 base from J; bases unmatched to any gene: 0. This CDR3 is 14 amino acids long. In DNA, the CDR3 is TGTGCCAGCAGTTTACTAGCGGGCACAGATACGCAGTATTTT. It specifies CASSLLAGTDTQYF.

This clone was seen repeatedly, ten times or more. The rearrangement joins TRBV5-6 to TRBJ1-6, with D maybe TRBD1 (6 bases). V was trimmed by 4 bases and J by 12 bases, leaving 14 bases between them. The CDR3 has 13 amino acids. CDR1 and CDR2 from the germline V gene are SGHDT and YYEEEE. CDR3 protein: CASSADSRGPLHF. The CDR3 nucleotides read TGTGCCAGCAGCGCGGACTCCAGGGGACCCCTCCACTTT.

V is TRBV25-1 and J is TRBJ1-3; weak D call: TRBD1 (6 bases). The CDR3 sequence is 17 residues long. Germline-derived CDR1 and CDR2 are MGHDK and SYGVNS. Trimming removed 5 bases from V and 0 bases from J, with 17 bases in between. The CDR3 sequence is CASSPLGAGTSGNTIYF. As DNA, the CDR3 is TGTGCCAGCAGTCCCTTGGGGGCGGGTACCTCTGGAAACACCATATATTTT.

This clone turned up a few times. For the CDR3, the DNA is TGTGCCAGCTCATCCGAACAGGGATCGAACACTGAAGCTTTCTTT. It codes for CASSSEQGSNTEAFF. This rearrangement joins TRBV18 to TRBJ1-1; possible D gene TRBD1, 6 bases. The V gene's germline CDR1 is KGHSH and CDR2 LQKENI. The CDR3 runs to 15 residues. Trimming stripped 5 bases from V and 1 base from J, with 14 bases between. The full variable domain, completed using reference TRBV18 and TRBJ1-1, is NAGVMQNPRHLVRRRGQEARLRCSPMKGHSHVYWYRQLPEEGLKFMVYLQKENIIDESGMPKERFSAEFPKEGPSILRIQQVVRGDSAAYFCASSSEQGSNTEAFFGQGTRLTVV.

The rearrangement joins TRBV28 to TRBJ2-1; 14 bases agree with TRBD2. The CDR3 sequence is 16 residues long. CDR1 MDHEN and CDR2 SYDVKM come from the germline V gene. The V segment lost 4 bases and the J segment 10 bases; nucleotides outside the gene matches: 9. The CDR3 DNA follows: TGTGCCAGCAGTTCACCCGGGACTAGCGGGGGTTGGGAGCAGTTCTTC. This gives the protein CASSSPGTSGGWEQFF.

This rearrangement joins TRBV2 to TRBJ2-1, with D possibly TRBD2 on 5 matching bases. There are 13 residues in the CDR3. CDR1 and CDR2 from the germline V gene are SNHLY and FYNNEI. V was trimmed by 5 bases and J by 10 bases, leaving 15 bases between them. This CDR3 is CASSPIPGGEQFF. The CDR3 nucleotides are TGTGCCAGCAGTCCCATCCCGGGCGGGGAGCAGTTCTTC. The full variable domain, completed using reference TRBV2 and TRBJ2-1, is EPEVTQTPSHQVTQMGQEVILRCVPISNHLYFYWYRQILGQKVEFLVSFYNNEISEKSEIFDDQFSVERPDGSNFTLKIRSTKLEDSAMYFCASSPIPGGEQFFGPGTRLTVL.

J is TRBJ1-5 and V is TRBV6-6; D unresolved. CDR1 and CDR2 from the germline V gene are MNHNY and SVGAGI (reference sequence). With 4 bases removed from V and 1 base from J, the gap between germline ends came to 11 bases. CDR3 length: 15 residues. The CDR3 DNA reads TGTGCCAGCAGTTCGGAGGGTTTGAGCAATCAGCCCCAGCATTTT. Protein: CASSSEGLSNQPQHF.

The chain carries TRBV5-1 and TRBJ1-1; D unresolved. Trimming stripped 4 bases from V and 3 bases from J, with 16 bases between. This CDR3 is built from 15 residues. CDR1 is SGHRS and CDR2 is YFSETQ in the germline V gene. CDR3 amino acids: CASSPREGSDTEAFF. CDR3 DNA sequence: TGCGCCAGCAGCCCCCGGGAGGGTTCGGACACTGAAGCTTTCTTT.

The chain is built from TRBV19 and TRBJ2-7, with D possibly matching TRBD2 (6 bases). V was clipped by 5 bases and J by 2 bases, with 13 bases between them. The CDR3 runs to 14 residues. The germline CDR1 and CDR2 sequences are LNHDA and SQIVND (reference sequence). The CDR3 here is CASSAGTPAYEQYF. Written as DNA, the CDR3 is TGTGCCAGTAGTGCGGGGACTCCGGCCTACGAGCAGTACTTC.

The rearrangement joins TRBV6-5 to TRBJ1-1; 7 nucleotides match TRBD1. There are 11 residues in the CDR3. V was pared by 5 bases and J by 8 bases, with 2 bases of the junction left unmatched. From germline, CDR1 is MNHEY and CDR2 SVGAGI. CDR3 DNA sequence: TGTGCCAGCAGTCGACAGGGCGAAGCTTTCTTT. The encoded protein is CASSRQGEAFF.

In nucleotides, the CDR3 is TGTGCCAGCAGCAAGACAGGGGATCTTTTTGAGCCCCAGCATTTT. Encoded protein: CASSKTGDLFEPQHF. This rearrangement joins TRBV9 to TRBJ1-5; 8 bases are a match to TRBD1. This CDR3 contains 15 residues. Per the germline V gene, CDR1 is SGDLS and CDR2 is YYNGEE. V shed 4 bases, J shed 8 bases, and the junction held 11 bases outside the gene matches. Combining the CDR3 with reference TRBV9 and TRBJ1-5 gives the whole variable domain DSGVTQTPKHLITATGQRVTLRCSPRSGDLSVYWYQQSLDQGLQFLIQYYNGEERAKGNILERFSAQQFPDLHSELNLSSLELGDSALYFCASSKTGDLFEPQHFGDGTRLSIL.

The chain has TRBV5-1 and TRBJ2-2; 11 bases align to TRBD1. Losses at the gene ends were 4 bases for V and 3 bases for J; bases not matched to a gene: 5. The CDR3 length is 16 residues. Germline CDR1 is SGHRS and CDR2 is YFSETQ. The CDR3 sequence is CASSLGQGVDTGELFF. CDR3 nucleotide sequence: TGCGCCAGCAGCCTGGGACAGGGGGTCGACACCGGGGAGCTGTTTTTT.

The V call is TRBV7-8, the J call TRBJ1-1; TRBD1 is a possible D gene (6 bases). Deletions cut 5 bases from V and 2 bases from J, with 9 bases between. This CDR3 is 13 amino acids long. CDR1 and CDR2 from the germline V gene are SGHVS and FQNEAQ. The chain's CDR3 is CASSLRGNTEAFF. CDR3 in DNA: TGTGCCAGCAGCCTCAGGGGAAACACTGAAGCTTTCTTT. The entire variable domain, with the rest obtained from reference TRBV7-8 and TRBJ1-1, is as follows: GAGVSQSPRYKVAKRGQDVALRCDPISGHVSLFWYQQALGQGPEFLTYFQNEAQLDKSGLPSDRFFAERPEGSVSTLKIQRTQQEDSAVYLCASSLRGNTEAFFGQGTRLTVV.

The rearrangement joins TRBV7-2 to TRBJ2-4; D gene uncertain. The CDR3 runs to 14 residues. With 4 bases removed from V and 3 bases from J, the gap between germline ends came to 10 bases. Germline V lookup: CDR1 SGHTA, CDR2 FQGNSA. CDR3: CASSSVGYKNIQYF. The CDR3 DNA reads as TGTGCCAGCAGCTCCGTGGGCTACAAAAACATTCAGTACTTC.

The rearrangement uses TRBV11-3 and TRBJ2-1; 10 nucleotides line up with TRBD2. CDR3 length: 15 residues. Germline V lookup: CDR1 SGHNT, CDR2 YENEEA. V shed 1 base, J shed 4 bases, and the junction held 1 base outside the gene matches. CDR3 region: CASSLATSGYNEQFF. In DNA form, the CDR3 reads TGTGCCAGCAGCTTAGCGACTAGCGGGTACAATGAGCAGTTCTTC.

This chain joins TRBV9 and TRBJ2-1, with 14 bases that match TRBD2. Germline trimming cut 3 bases from V and 11 bases from J; bases unmatched to any gene: 7. The CDR3 runs to 15 residues. Looked up from germline, CDR1 is SGDLS and CDR2 is YYNGEE. The CDR3 protein is CASSETSGGAIKQFF. The CDR3 region has the DNA TGTGCCAGCAGCGAGACTAGCGGGGGGGCCATAAAGCAGTTCTTC.

The chain employs TRBV10-3 and TRBJ1-5; 11 positions agree with TRBD1. The CDR3 spans 15 residues. V shed 10 bases and J 11 bases; nucleotides not matched to a gene: 16. The V gene's germline CDR1 is ENHRY and CDR2 SYGVKD. Here the CDR3 reads CATTGTGGAREAQHF. The CDR3 nucleotides read TGTGCCACCACCGGGACAGGGGGTGCGAGAGAGGCCCAGCATTTT.

The chain has TRBV7-2 and TRBJ1-1; D not certain. Trimming stripped 2 bases from V and 5 bases from J, with 12 bases between. This CDR3 comprises 14 residues. Germline values: CDR1 SGHTA, CDR2 FQGNSA. CDR3 DNA: TGTGCCAGCAGCTTACTGGCGGGTCTGACTGAAGCTTTCTTT. Protein: CASSLLAGLTEAFF.